The 32 T cell receptor beta chains reported below all come from one sample, sequenced in a study of spatial heterogeneity in lung cancer. As for time point: sample taken at primary tumor resection. Unsorted samples of tumor, nontumor lung or frozen PBMC had their whole RNA sequenced. TCRdb fed the 5' RACE reads into MiXCR, producing one record per CDR3 protein. The repertoire consists of tens of thousands of distinct CDR3 sequences, with approximately 21% occurring once and the leading ten covering around 5.9%. The sequencing here drew on PBMCs, taken at surgery. Receptor source: a male donor with early-stage non-small cell lung cancer.

The sample holds many counts of this clonotype. This sequence joins TRBV28 and TRBJ1-1; no reliable D call. CDR3 length: 12 residues. The germline V and J ends were trimmed by 4 bases and 3 bases, with 6 bases remaining between them. CDR1 MDHEN and CDR2 SYDVKM come from the germline V gene. This CDR3 reads CASSSPDTEAFF. The CDR3 region has the DNA TGTGCCAGCAGTTCCCCGGACACTGAAGCTTTCTTT.

This clonotype was detected a few times. The chain joins TRBV6-2 or TRBV6-3 to TRBJ2-3, with D perhaps given as TRBD1 or TRBD2 (5 bases each). The length of the CDR3 is 14 residues. V lost 2 bases to trimming and J lost 7 bases, with 13 bases between them. CDR1 is MNHEY and CDR2 is SVGEGT in the germline V gene. The CDR3 loop reads CASSYAGTANTQYF. Here the CDR3 DNA reads TGTGCCAGCAGTTACGCCGGGACGGCTAATACGCAGTATTTT.

This clonotype has only a few counts. V gene TRBV20-1 combines with J gene TRBJ2-3, with TRBD1 matching 9 bases. CDR3 size: 15 residues. V lost 3 bases, J lost 2 bases, and 6 bases stayed unmatched. Germline V lookup: CDR1 DFQATT, CDR2 SNEGSKA (reference sequence). The CDR3 DNA is TGCAGTGCTAGTCGAGGGACAGGGATCACAGATACGCAGTATTTT. Translated: CSASRGTGITDTQYF.

This clonotype turned up a few times. The chain links TRBV3-1 to TRBJ1-6; possibly TRBD1 for D (5 bases). CDR1 and CDR2 (germline): LGHDT, YNNKEL (reference sequence). This CDR3 is 15 amino acids long. V gave up 4 bases and J gave up 10 bases, with 17 bases separating them. The CDR3 bases are TGTGCCAGCAGCCGACGGAACCAGGGTCGATCACCCCTCCACTTT. This sequence encodes CASSRRNQGRSPLHF.

This clonotype was seen many times. J is TRBJ1-1 and V is TRBV29-1; D unresolved. Looked up from germline, CDR1 is SQVTM and CDR2 is ANQGSEA. CDR3 size: 10 residues. Trimming removed 7 bases from V and 0 bases from J, with 3 bases in between. Written as DNA, the CDR3 is TGCAGCGGCATGAACACTGAAGCTTTCTTT. It yields the protein CSGMNTEAFF.

The chain recombines TRBV3-1 with TRBJ2-1; unclear D gene. This CDR3 has 11 residues. V was pared by 2 bases and J by 7 bases, with 3 bases between. Germline V lookup: CDR1 LGHDT, CDR2 YNNKEL (reference sequence). The CDR3 loop reads CASSQINEQFF. In DNA form, the CDR3 reads TGTGCCAGCAGCCAAATTAATGAGCAGTTCTTC.

This clonotype was seen more than once but under ten times. V and J are TRBV28 and TRBJ1-2, with D possibly matching TRBD1 (5 bases). The V and J ends lost 2 bases and 2 bases respectively, with 9 bases between them. CDR3 length: 14 residues. From germline, CDR1 is MDHEN and CDR2 SYDVKM. The CDR3 DNA follows: TGTGCCAGCAGTTTACCAGGGATCAACTATGGCTACACCTTC. Translating gives CASSLPGINYGYTF.

The rearrangement joins TRBV5-5 to TRBJ1-2; the match to TRBD1 covers 8 bases. Germline CDR1 is SGHKS and CDR2 is YYEKEE (reference sequence). Trimming removed 4 bases from V and 13 bases from J; junction bases left unmatched: 6. This CDR3 is 11 amino acids long. The CDR3 bases are TGTGCCAGCAGCGACCGGGACAGGATCACCTTC. It translates to CASSDRDRITF.

Many counts were recorded for this clonotype. The V and J genes are TRBV12-3 or TRBV12-4 and TRBJ2-7; D gene ambiguous. Trimming took 6 bases from V and 1 from J, leaving 7 bases between them. This CDR3 comprises 12 residues. For the CDR3, the DNA is TGTGCCAGCAGCCCCGGGTCCTACGAGCAGTACTTC. Translated: CASSPGSYEQYF.

This chain links TRBV2 with TRBJ2-1; the D call may be TRBD1 or TRBD2 (7 bases each). With 6 bases removed from V and 12 bases from J, the gap between germline ends came to 12 bases. CDR3 length: 11 residues. CDR1 and CDR2 (germline): SNHLY, FYNNEI. The CDR3 DNA sequence: TGTGCCAGCAGCGCCAGGGGGGGGCAGTTCTTC. The encoded protein is CASSARGGQFF.

The rearrangement links TRBV5-1 to TRBJ2-7; D not certain. Germline values: CDR1 SGHRS, CDR2 YFSETQ. The CDR3 contains 15 residues. V was clipped by 0 bases and J by 2 bases, with 12 bases between them. This chain's CDR3 is CASSLDGRPTYEQYF. In DNA, the CDR3 is TGCGCCAGCAGCTTGGACGGCAGGCCCACCTACGAGCAGTACTTC.

This rearrangement joins TRBV6-6 to TRBJ2-5; D unresolved. The V gene's germline CDR1 is MNHNY and CDR2 SVGAGI (reference sequence). Trimming removed 6 bases from V and 1 base from J, with 9 bases in between. This CDR3 has 13 amino acids. This chain's CDR3 is CASRTGTQETQYF. In DNA form, the CDR3 reads TGTGCCAGCAGAACCGGTACCCAAGAGACCCAGTACTTC.

This clonotype was recorded at least ten times. The chain recombines TRBV3-1 with TRBJ2-2; 7 bases align to TRBD1. This CDR3 comprises 14 residues. V trimming: 2 bases; J trimming: 5 bases; junction bases outside the gene matches: 2. From germline, CDR1 is LGHDT and CDR2 YNNKEL (reference sequence). The CDR3 protein is CASSQHRGTGELFF. CDR3 nucleotide sequence: TGTGCCAGCAGCCAACACAGGGGAACCGGGGAGCTGTTTTTT. Full variable domain (rest looked up from reference TRBV3-1 and TRBJ2-2): DTAVSQTPKYLVTQMGNDKSIKCEQNLGHDTMYWYKQDSKKFLKIMFSYNNKELIINETVPNRFSPKSPDKAHLNLHINSLELGDSAVYFCASSQHRGTGELFFGEGSRLTVL.

The chain is built from TRBV20-1 and TRBJ2-1; 11 bases are shared with TRBD2. The CDR3 has 17 residues. The germline V gene has CDR1 DFQATT and CDR2 SNEGSKA (reference sequence). The junction had 9 bases not matched to a gene; V was cut back by 5 bases and J by 0 bases. The CDR3 sequence: CSALGLAEEFSYNEQFF. CDR3 sequence (DNA): TGCAGTGCTCTGGGACTAGCGGAAGAATTCTCCTACAATGAGCAGTTCTTC.

This chain links TRBV5-4 with TRBJ2-7; D uncertain. The germline CDR1 and CDR2 sequences are SGHNT and YYREEE (reference sequence). This CDR3 contains 14 residues. The V and J ends lost 4 bases and 0 bases respectively, with 11 bases between them. The CDR3 DNA follows: TGTGCCAGCAGCCCCCATTATTCCTCCTACGAGCAGTACTTC. Protein sequence: CASSPHYSSYEQYF.

This chain joins TRBV28 and TRBJ2-2; D gene ambiguous. Trimming took off 5 bases at V and 4 bases at J, with 11 bases between the two ends. Germline CDR1 MDHEN, CDR2 SYDVKM. The length of the CDR3 is 14 residues. CDR3 DNA sequence: TGTGCCAGCAGTACGAGCGTGCGCACCGGGGAGCTGTTTTTT. Its protein is CASSTSVRTGELFF.

J is TRBJ1-6 and V is TRBV11-2; 9 bases match TRBD1. Germline-derived CDR1 and CDR2 are SGHAT and FQNNGV. CDR3 length: 15 amino acids. The J segment lost 5 bases and the V segment lost 5 bases, leaving 4 bases of the junction unmatched. The CDR3 DNA reads as TGTGCCAGCAGCAAACAGGGGGCGAATAATTCACCCCTCCACTTT. Translation gives CASSKQGANNSPLHF.

This clonotype showed up just a few times. This chain joins TRBV24-1 and TRBJ2-7; tentative D call: TRBD1 (5 bases). The germline V gene has CDR1 KGHDR and CDR2 SFDVKD. The CDR3 extends over 11 amino acids. The ends were cut back, 9 bases at V and 8 bases at J, with 13 bases in the middle. CDR3 sequence: CATGDSQKQYF. The CDR3 DNA follows: TGTGCCACCGGAGACAGCCAGAAGCAGTACTTC.

The V call is TRBV6-5, the J call TRBJ2-3; D perhaps matches TRBD2 (5 bases). The V and J ends lost 2 bases and 1 base respectively, with 10 bases between them. Germline V lookup: CDR1 MNHEY, CDR2 SVGAGI. This CDR3 is built from 15 residues. The CDR3 is CASSYLRERTDTQYF. The CDR3 DNA reads as TGTGCCAGCAGTTACCTTCGGGAACGCACAGATACGCAGTATTTT.

The chain recombines TRBV12-3 or TRBV12-4 with TRBJ2-7, with a possible D match to TRBD1 (6 bases). V dropped 6 bases and J dropped 3 bases, with 15 bases sitting between them. This CDR3 region has 14 residues. DNA of the CDR3: TGTGCCAGCAGCTTACAGGGTGAGATCTACGAGCAGTACTTC. This codes for CASSLQGEIYEQYF.

The sample holds many counts of this clonotype. V is TRBV28 and J is TRBJ2-1; the match to TRBD2 covers 11 bases. Trimming removed 6 bases from V and 10 bases from J; junction bases left unmatched: 11. CDR1 and CDR2 (germline): MDHEN, SYDVKM. The CDR3 has 15 amino acids. CDR3 sequence: CASRFNSGRASEQFF. CDR3 DNA sequence: TGTGCCAGCAGATTCAATAGCGGGAGGGCATCCGAGCAGTTCTTC.

A few counts support this clonotype. CDR3 residues: CASRTDRGDNQPQHF. The CDR3 nucleotides are TGTGCCAGCAGGACGGACAGGGGAGACAATCAGCCCCAGCATTTT. The chain couples TRBV6-1 to TRBJ1-5; TRBD1 aligns across 9 bases. Trimming took 6 bases from V and 3 from J; bases not matched to a gene: 6. Per germline, CDR1 MNHNS and CDR2 SASEGT. The CDR3 contains 15 residues.

The V gene is TRBV7-9, the J gene TRBJ1-3; D unresolved. CDR1 is SEHNR, CDR2 FQNEAQ, per germline (reference sequence). Deletions cut 5 bases from V and 0 bases from J, with 8 bases between. The CDR3 loop spans 14 amino acids. CDR3 protein: CASSGLISGNTIYF. The CDR3 DNA sequence: TGTGCCAGCAGCGGGTTGATCTCTGGAAACACCATATATTTT.

The chain carries TRBV9 and TRBJ2-5, with 9 bases aligning to TRBD1. Germline-derived CDR1 and CDR2 are SGDLS and YYNGEE. This CDR3 comprises 14 residues. Trimming took 2 bases from V and 4 from J; bases not matched to a gene: 3. CDR3 in amino acids: CASSVGQGTETQYF. The CDR3, as DNA: TGTGCCAGCAGCGTCGGACAGGGGACAGAGACCCAGTACTTC.

This clonotype was recorded at least ten times. The chain uses TRBV9 and TRBJ2-3; D uncertain. This CDR3 region has 15 residues. V was cut by 4 bases and J by 0 bases, with 12 bases left in between. Germline CDR1 reads SGDLS; CDR2 reads YYNGEE. The CDR3 DNA sequence: TGTGCCAGCAGCTCAACTGGCCGCAGCACAGATACGCAGTATTTT. Its protein product is CASSSTGRSTDTQYF.

The gene calls are TRBV2 and TRBJ1-3; D might be TRBD1 (5 bases). Trimming removed 5 bases at V and 0 bases at J, with 11 bases between. Germline assignment: CDR1 SNHLY and CDR2 FYNNEI. The CDR3 consists of 15 residues. This chain's CDR3 is CASSRDFASGNTIYF. CDR3 bases: TGTGCCAGCAGTAGGGACTTCGCCTCTGGAAACACCATATATTTT.

Ten or more counts support this clonotype. The V call is TRBV29-1, the J call TRBJ2-1; D is possibly TRBD2 (5 bases). V lost 7 bases and J lost 6, with 7 bases in between. The CDR3 loop spans 10 amino acids. CDR1 and CDR2 from the germline V gene are SQVTM and ANQGSEA. As DNA, the CDR3 is TGCAGCGGGAGGTTCAATGAGCAGTTCTTC. It specifies CSGRFNEQFF.

The CDR3 bases are TGTGCCAGCAGCCTCGAACAGGGTGCAGTAGATACGCAGTATTTT. This translates into CASSLEQGAVDTQYF. This chain links TRBV12-3 or TRBV12-4 with TRBJ2-3; tentatively, D is TRBD1 (6 bases). This CDR3 is built from 15 residues. Trimming took 6 bases from V and 5 from J, leaving 18 bases between them.

The gene calls are TRBV27 and TRBJ2-1, with 13 bases lining up with TRBD2. This CDR3 region has 16 residues. Germline V gene lookup returns CDR1 MNHEY and CDR2 SMNVEV (reference sequence). Trimming took 4 bases from V and 7 from J; bases not matched to a gene: 7. This chain's CDR3 is CASSSPGLAGDNEQFF. In DNA, the CDR3 is TGTGCCAGCAGTTCCCCCGGACTAGCGGGAGATAATGAGCAGTTCTTC.

The chain employs TRBV6-4 and TRBJ2-2; D gene ambiguous. The germline V and J ends were trimmed by 1 base and 5 bases, with 5 bases remaining between them. The CDR3 runs to 13 residues. Germline lookup yields CDR1 MRHNA and CDR2 SNTAGT. CDR3 amino acids: CASSDLTTGELFF. The DNA of the CDR3 is TGTGCCAGCAGTGACTTAACAACCGGGGAGCTGTTTTTT.

This clonotype turned up a few times. The chain carries TRBV15 and TRBJ1-2, with no clear D. Between the trimmed V and J ends, which lost 0 bases and 2 bases, there was a span of 7 bases. The CDR3 consists of 14 residues. CDR1 and CDR2 from the germline V gene are LNHNV and YYDKDF (reference sequence). CDR3 coding DNA: TGTGCCACCAGCAGAGATCCGGGGAACTATGGCTACACCTTC. It codes for CATSRDPGNYGYTF. Full variable domain (remainder filled in from reference TRBV15 and TRBJ1-2): DAMVIQNPRYQVTQFGKPVTLSCSQTLNHNVMYWYQQKSSQAPKLLFHYYDKDFNNEADTPDNFQSRRPNTSFCFLDIRSPGLGDTAMYLCATSRDPGNYGYTFGSGTRLTVV.

The chain is built from TRBV6-2 or TRBV6-3 and TRBJ1-1; D possibly corresponds to TRBD1 (5 bases). V was clipped by 6 bases and J by 4 bases, with 18 bases between them. CDR3 size: 15 residues. The germline V gene has CDR1 MNHEY and CDR2 SVGEGT. CDR3: CASSPVGEGGTEAFF. DNA of the CDR3: TGTGCCAGCAGCCCCGTGGGGGAGGGTGGCACTGAAGCTTTCTTT.